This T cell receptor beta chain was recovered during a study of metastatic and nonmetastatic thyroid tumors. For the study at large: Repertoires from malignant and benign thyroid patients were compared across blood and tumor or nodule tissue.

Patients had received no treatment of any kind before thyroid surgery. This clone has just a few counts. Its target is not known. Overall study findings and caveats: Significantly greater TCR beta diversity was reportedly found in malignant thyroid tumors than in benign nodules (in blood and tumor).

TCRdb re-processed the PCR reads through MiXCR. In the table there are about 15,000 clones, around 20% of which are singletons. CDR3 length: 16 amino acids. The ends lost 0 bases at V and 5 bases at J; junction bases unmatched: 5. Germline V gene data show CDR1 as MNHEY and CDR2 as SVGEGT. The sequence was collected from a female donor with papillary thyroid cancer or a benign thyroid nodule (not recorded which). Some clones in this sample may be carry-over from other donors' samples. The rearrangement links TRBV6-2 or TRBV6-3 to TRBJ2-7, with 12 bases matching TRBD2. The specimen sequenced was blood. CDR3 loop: CASSYSWTSGVDEQYF. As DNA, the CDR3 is TGTGCCAGCAGTTACTCCTGGACTAGCGGGGTAGACGAGCAGTACTTC.